The entry that follows covers one T cell receptor beta chain sequence. Its antigen is currently not known. No base-level quality is on record; no much larger clone is a single base apart. Receptors were amplified or captured by the immunoSEQ multiplex PCR assay. The published analysis was carried out like this. A statistical classification framework was developed to diagnose cytomegalovirus status using the catalog of TCR beta chain sequences. The clones in this table, taken by TCRdb from immuneACCESS, are in-frame only. Not every clone is retained; where verified, under half of the shortfall comes from an unresolved V gene, and the cause of the rest is unknown. The V and J calls and the clone size are those of that table, but D and trimming were determined from the DNA. The sample yields about 95,000 clones; around 85% were counted once. Of the sample, approximately 22% falls within the top ten clones.

CDR1 and CDR2 are read off the germline V gene as MGHRA and YSYEKL. Measured from the cysteine to the phenylalanine, the CDR3 is 16 residues long. Just CDR3 DNA is preserved here, 48 bases in frame from base 1. Clipping removes 5 bases from V and 5 bases from J, with 8 as the unmatched junction base count. The donors were included in the validation cohort of roughly 120 subjects, a group kept apart from the roughly 730-subject first cohort. The sample comes from a study of cytomegalovirus exposure and HLA in healthy donors (TCRdb year 2017). For the wider study: According to a later analysis, one platform produced both the roughly 130 validation repertoires and the roughly 660 repertoires of the first cohort. The aim of the study was to test whether cataloging public T cell receptors could identify signatures of past pathogen exposure. Along with the roughly 700-subject first cohort, a separate validation cohort of 120 different subjects was used. To predict cytomegalovirus infection status, the study brought together high-throughput TCR immunosequencing, statistical association of individual TCRs with disease status, and machine learning. Overall results and qualifications from the work: Subsequent analysis determined that TCRs grouped into clusters in the first cohort also showed a tendency toward co-occurrence across the 120 validation repertoires, and 90% to 95% of cluster scores exceeded 0. In vitro tests confirmed that a few of the cytomegalovirus-associated TCR beta chains recognize cytomegalovirus antigens. It was suggested by the authors that the approach could potentially be generalized to other disease states and immunological phenotypes. All 130 or so repertoires were used to score co-occurrence in the validation cohort in a later analysis, because that analysis had no HLA typing for the cohort. A total of roughly 160 TCR beta chains were listed by the study as associated with cytomegalovirus. Cytomegalovirus status was reported to be diagnosed by the classifier with high specificity and sensitivity in both the original and validation cohorts. Most TCR sequences were seen in very few donors, while some public TCRs were found in many individuals.

The sample consisted of PBMCs. The sequence is built from TRBV4-1 and TRBJ2-2, with 10 junctional bases fitting TRBD1. This clonotype was obtained from a man younger than 35 in good health and CMV-seropositive. The CDR3 region has the sequence CASSATGGSGTGELFF. The DNA is as follows: TGCGCCAGCAGCGCGACAGGGGGCTCGGGGACCGGGGAGCTGTTTTTT.